This T cell receptor (beta chain) was found in a study of shared clonotypes between healthy human individuals (dated by TCRdb to 2019 to 2021). In the study overall: Two women and three men aged 18 to 49 years were included in the cohort. For each donor, CD4 naive and CD4 memory were each given three plates, CD8 naive was given two plates, and CD8 memory was given one plate. The study deeply sequenced blood TCR repertoires of about 5 healthy adults to estimate repertoire size and the extent of clonotype sharing between individuals. Libraries were prepared and TCR repertoires were sequenced by different laboratories using diverse techniques, in order to increase sequencing depth and limit assay-specific biases. Between about 0.8 and 9 billion PBMCs per donor were obtained by leukapheresis. The research as a whole found: Sampling was limited to blood, and TCR repertoires in tissue likely differ from TCR repertoires in blood. Compared with non-shared clonotypes, the clonotypes found in all four sorted-subset donors had higher generation probabilities. Because the study included a small number of donors, the genetic and exposure-history diversity represented was limited. Rarefaction of sorted-subset datasets indicated incomplete sequencing despite the large sequencing depth. Pairwise subsampling led to the expectation that sequencing depth would affect the degree of clonotype sharing among donors. Larger estimated clonotype richness was generally found for naive subsets than for memory subsets. When four donors were compared, the shared fraction of clonotypes was about 5% for naive CD4, 3.5% for naive CD8, 2% to 2.5% for memory CD4, and about 0.36% for memory CD8.

Comments on this clone: Its antigen target is currently unknown. No much larger clone is present one base from it, and per-base qualities are unavailable.

Healthy HIV-negative adults with no recently reported acute infections or vaccinations were included as donors. Only Caucasian adults living in Nashville, Tennessee, USA were represented among the donors. CD4+ T cells were enriched through magnetic negative selection, after which naive cells were positively selected on CD45RA and the remaining negative fraction served as the memory subset. Blood was obtained by leukapheresis, after which PBMCs were separated by Ficoll-Histopaque density gradient centrifugation and cryopreserved in liquid nitrogen vapor phase. Purity and quantity of every magnetically sorted T cell population were checked by analytical flow cytometry. Each sorted fraction had its genomic DNA isolated and then quantified by UV absorbance on a Nanodrop 2000c. TCR CDR3 regions were amplified from genomic DNA by multiplex PCR using the deep immunoSEQ assay. Genomic DNA extracted from each cell subset was distributed evenly over all wells of several immunoSEQ 96-well plates, and each plate served as one replicate. Each replicate PCR for sorted subsets received about 210 ng genomic DNA, equal to tens of thousands of T cell genomes. Purified libraries were quantified with a Qubit 3.0 fluorometer, sized on a Bioanalyzer 2100, and re-quantified with the KAPA Library Quantification kit. Each immunoSEQ 96-well plate was sequenced on its own single-read 150-cycle Illumina NextSeq 550 flow cell. For the original study's pipeline: The immunoSEQ output contained only junctional sequences without quality scores, so filtering could not match that applied to full-length reads. To assign V/J genes and CDR3, sequences were annotated using PyIR, a Python wrapper for IgBLAST v1.9, with IMGT germline references. Any read was removed if the V/J assignment was weak (E-value above 1e-6), the CDR3 was missing, or the read contained stop codons, out-of-frame junctions, or ambiguous translated residues. V3J clonotypes were defined as sequences sharing an identical inferred V gene, J gene, and CDR3 amino acid sequence. Percentage overlap between repertoires was calculated by dividing the number of shared unique clonotypes by the size of the smaller repertoire. Three approaches were used to assess repertoire richness: RTK rarefaction, the Chao1 estimator, and Recon v2.1 estimates of unobserved clonotypes. For all TCRbeta clonotypes obtained by the gDNA method from a few donors, generation probabilities were computed with OLGA. In its TCRdb copy, this immuneACCESS table keeps in-frame sequences only and misses some clones. Where compared with another copy, unresolved V genes explain less than half of these, and the others have no known cause. V and J calls and clone size are copied from that table; D and trimming were computed from the DNA. Counted in this sample were about a million clones; roughly 80% of them appeared once. 1.4% to 1.5% of the sample rests with the top ten.

From a lookup of the germline V gene, CDR1 and CDR2 are SGDLS and YYNGEE. From the cysteine through the phenylalanine, the CDR3 covers 11 amino acids. Of the read, only the CDR3 DNA is kept; its 33 bases are in frame from base 1. V is cut by 2 bases and J by 3 bases, and the space between the germline ends is 2 bases. The V and J genes are TRBV9 and TRBJ2-5, with the D gene call left open. The receptor comes from a man between 18 and 29 years old in good health. Input material: memory CD4+ T cells sorted from blood. The cell subset or site label here, explained by the study, means: CD45RA-negative fraction. The DNA sequence follows: TGTGCCAGCAGCGTGAAAGAGACCCAGTACTTC. Its coded protein is CASSVKETQYF.